One and the same sample provided the 23 T cell receptor beta chains below, sequenced in a study. In TCRdb, the 5' RACE reads were re-called with MiXCR into one record per CDR3 protein. The data hold 40,000 to 65,000 distinct CDR3 sequences, with approximately 23% observed a single time. What was sequenced was tumor-infiltrating naive CD4+ T cells sorted from the breast tumor. Subset defined: naive CD4+ T cells, CD4+CD45RA+CD25-. Source of these receptors: a female donor with breast cancer.

This clonotype was seen a single time. The chain combines TRBV7-9 with TRBJ2-3; 10 positions agree with TRBD2. The germline CDR1 and CDR2 sequences are SEHNR and FQNEAQ (reference sequence). The CDR3 is 15 residues long. Trimming cost V 10 bases and J 1 base; bases outside gene matches: 8. Here the CDR3 DNA reads TGTGCCACCCGGAGCGGGAGGGGGGGCACAGATACGCAGTATTTT. Translating gives CATRSGRGGTDTQYF.

This clonotype was seen more than once but under ten times. This chain joins TRBV20-1 and TRBJ1-6; a weak D match, TRBD1 (5 bases). Per germline, CDR1 DFQATT and CDR2 SNEGSKA (reference sequence). Trimming removed 6 bases from V and 0 bases from J, with 21 bases in between. The CDR3 consists of 18 residues. The CDR3 DNA sequence: TGCAGTGCGCCTCAACGGGGGGGAGTGGGCTCCTATAATTCACCCCTCCACTTT. Protein product: CSAPQRGGVGSYNSPLHF.

This clonotype was detected only a few times. This chain links TRBV29-1 with TRBJ2-1; possibly TRBD2 for D (6 bases). The germline V gene has CDR1 SQVTM and CDR2 ANQGSEA. V lost 6 bases and J lost 5, with 11 bases in between. The CDR3 totals 12 residues. The CDR3 DNA is TGCAGCGTCCCGGGGGTCCACAATGAGCAGTTCTTC. This encodes CSVPGVHNEQFF.

The chain is built from TRBV9 and TRBJ2-1; 9 bases align to TRBD2. CDR3 length: 15 residues. The germline V gene has CDR1 SGDLS and CDR2 YYNGEE. The J segment lost 7 bases and the V segment lost 0 bases, leaving 5 bases of the junction unmatched. This chain's CDR3 is CASSVVAGVVNEQFF. In nucleotides, the CDR3 is TGTGCCAGCAGCGTAGTAGCGGGGGTGGTAAATGAGCAGTTCTTC. The variable domain in full, with the rest retrieved from reference TRBV9 and TRBJ2-1, is DSGVTQTPKHLITATGQRVTLRCSPRSGDLSVYWYQQSLDQGLQFLIQYYNGEERAKGNILERFSAQQFPDLHSELNLSSLELGDSALYFCASSVVAGVVNEQFFGPGTRLTVL.

This clonotype showed up just once. The chain employs TRBV7-9 and TRBJ2-1; D gene ambiguous. Germline V gene data show CDR1 as SEHNR and CDR2 as FQNEAQ (reference sequence). V lost 5 bases and J 10 bases, leaving 24 bases between the germline ends. This CDR3 is built from 16 residues. Here the CDR3 reads CASSPRRLGKPKEQFF. CDR3 DNA: TGTGCCAGCAGCCCCCGTCGGCTGGGGAAACCCAAGGAGCAGTTCTTC.

There are many counts of this clonotype. V gene TRBV6-5 combines with J gene TRBJ1-1; no firm D call. Germline V gives CDR1 MNHEY, CDR2 SVGAGI. Trimming removed 6 bases from V and 0 bases from J, with 14 bases in between. The CDR3 contains 15 residues. The CDR3 loop reads CASSDSTVMNTEAFF. CDR3 sequence (DNA): TGTGCCAGCAGCGATTCGACGGTCATGAACACTGAAGCTTTCTTT.

The chain has TRBV5-1 and TRBJ2-6, with 14 bases lining up with TRBD2. V was pared by 7 bases and J by 1 base, with 1 base of the junction left unmatched. Germline assignment: CDR1 SGHRS and CDR2 YFSETQ. This CDR3 is 16 amino acids long. CDR3 DNA: TGCGCCAGCGGGACTAGCGGGAGTTCTGGGGCCAACGTCCTGACTTTC. Translation gives CASGTSGSSGANVLTF.

In its sample, this clonotype was seen a few times. The chain is built from TRBV12-3 or TRBV12-4 and TRBJ1-2; D gene uncertain. The V gene lost 5 bases and the J gene lost 2 bases, with 12 bases spanning the gap. This CDR3 contains 14 residues. Here the CDR3 DNA reads TGTGCCAGCAGTAACGTGGGAACCAACTATGGCTACACCTTC. Its translation: CASSNVGTNYGYTF.

With respect to this clonotype: A single base separates this from a much larger clone, so it may be a read error. V usage is TRBV6-5 and J usage is TRBJ1-6, with unresolved D. CDR3 length: 16 residues. V gave up 5 bases and J gave up 6 bases, with 17 bases separating them. Germline V CDR1 and CDR2: MNHEY, SVGAGI. The CDR3 DNA reads TGTGCCAGCAGTACTAAGACGGAGGCCTTTAATTCACCCCTCCACTTT. Protein product: CASSTKTEAFNSPLHF.

This clonotype appeared many times. The chain combines TRBV12-3 or TRBV12-4 with TRBJ1-1, with 9 bases identical to TRBD1. Trimming at V came to 6 bases and at J to 4 bases, leaving 9 bases not matched to a gene. This CDR3 is built from 15 residues. The chain's CDR3 is CASSIDTTGGTEAFF. CDR3 bases: TGTGCCAGCAGCATAGACACGACAGGGGGCACTGAAGCTTTCTTT.

This clonotype was recorded at least ten times. V gene TRBV20-1 combines with J gene TRBJ2-5; TRBD1 might be the D (5 bases). CDR1 and CDR2 from the germline V gene are DFQATT and SNEGSKA (reference sequence). Trimming pared 5 bases from V and 4 bases from J, leaving 14 bases between. CDR3 size: 13 residues. The CDR3 loop reads CSAADSMIETQYF. CDR3 bases: TGCAGTGCTGCCGACAGTATGATAGAGACCCAGTACTTC.

The sample holds a few counts of this clonotype. J is TRBJ2-7 and V is TRBV28; 7 positions agree with TRBD2. Per germline, CDR1 MDHEN and CDR2 SYDVKM. The trim removed 1 base at V and 9 bases at J, leaving 0 bases unmatched. This CDR3 region has 11 residues. CDR3 region: CASSLSGGQYF. The CDR3 DNA sequence: TGTGCCAGCAGTTTATCGGGGGGGCAGTACTTC.

DNA of the CDR3: TGCAGTGCTAGGAGGGACGGCTCCTACGAGCAGTACTTC. Translation gives CSARRDGSYEQYF. J is TRBJ2-7 and V is TRBV20-1; possibly TRBD1 or TRBD2 for D (5 bases each). CDR1 and CDR2 (germline): DFQATT, SNEGSKA (reference sequence). The V and J ends lost 3 bases and 0 bases respectively, with 9 bases between them. This CDR3 comprises 13 residues.

The chain employs TRBV28 and TRBJ1-1; weak D call: TRBD1 (6 bases). The CDR3 has 13 amino acids. CDR1 is MDHEN, CDR2 SYDVKM, per germline. The ends were cut back, 1 base at V and 11 bases at J, with 14 bases in the middle. CDR3 coding DNA: TGTGCCAGCAGTTTATTTTTATTAGGGGGGGCTTTCTTT. Its protein is CASSLFLLGGAFF.

The CDR3 here is CSARQGRFSVYSNQPQHF. The CDR3 region has the DNA TGCAGTGCTAGGCAGGGCCGATTTTCCGTGTATAGCAATCAGCCCCAGCATTTT. V usage is TRBV20-1 and J usage is TRBJ1-5, with TRBD1 as a possible D gene (5 bases). The CDR3 covers 18 residues. V lost 3 bases and J 0 bases, leaving 21 bases between the germline ends. Germline CDR1 DFQATT, CDR2 SNEGSKA (reference sequence).

The chain employs TRBV3-1 and TRBJ2-7; D ambiguous. V gave up 1 base and J gave up 10 bases, with 8 bases separating them. This CDR3 has 11 amino acids. Germline assignment: CDR1 LGHDT and CDR2 YNNKEL (reference sequence). CDR3 bases: TGTGCCAGCAGCCAAGGCAGCAAACAGTACTTC. Translation gives CASSQGSKQYF.

The rearrangement joins TRBV7-2 to TRBJ2-5; D assignment may be TRBD1 or TRBD2 (7 bases each). V was cut by 4 bases and J by 6 bases, with 12 bases left in between. Germline CDR1 is SGHTA and CDR2 is FQGNSA. The CDR3 totals 13 residues. This CDR3 reads CASSSGGAKTQYF. CDR3 in DNA: TGTGCCAGCAGCTCAGGGGGGGCGAAGACCCAGTACTTC.

This clonotype was found many times. The rearrangement uses TRBV20-1 and TRBJ1-1, with 10 bases lining up with TRBD1. CDR3 size: 14 residues. From germline, CDR1 is DFQATT and CDR2 SNEGSKA (reference sequence). V shed 5 bases and J 5 bases; nucleotides not matched to a gene: 8. The CDR3 sequence is CSALIGTGETEAFF. The CDR3 bases are TGCAGTGCTTTAATTGGGACAGGGGAAACTGAAGCTTTCTTT.

The table lists this clonotype with a few counts. The chain has TRBV4-1 and TRBJ1-6; tentative D call: TRBD1 (6 bases). This CDR3 is built from 13 residues. Germline CDR1 and CDR2: MGHRA and YSYEKL. The V gene lost 4 bases and the J gene lost 8 bases, with 9 bases spanning the gap. CDR3 amino acids: CASSRAGDSPLHF. The CDR3 DNA reads as TGCGCCAGCAGCCGGGCAGGGGATTCACCCCTCCACTTT.

In its sample, this clonotype was seen many times. The chain joins TRBV6-1 to TRBJ1-2; no clear D gene. Between the trimmed V and J ends, which lost 7 bases and 8 bases, there was a span of 11 bases. CDR1 is MNHNS, CDR2 SASEGT, per germline. The CDR3 consists of 11 residues. CDR3 region: CASNILRGYTF. The DNA of the CDR3 is TGTGCCAGCAATATTTTAAGGGGCTACACCTTC.

This clonotype came up a few times. The chain carries TRBV7-9 and TRBJ1-2; D gene uncertain. In germline, CDR1 is SEHNR, CDR2 FQNEAQ (reference sequence). V lost 5 bases to trimming and J lost 5 bases, with 18 bases between them. This CDR3 is built from 15 residues. The CDR3 is CASSGRRSGRYGYTF. The CDR3 DNA reads as TGTGCCAGCAGCGGGCGACGATCTGGAAGATATGGCTACACCTTC.

J is TRBJ1-4 and V is TRBV5-5; D not resolved. The CDR3 runs 15 residues. Germline CDR1 and CDR2: SGHKS and YYEKEE (reference sequence). The germline V and J ends were trimmed by 4 bases and 0 bases, with 10 bases remaining between them. CDR3 bases: TGTGCCAGCAGCCCGGAGGGTCCAACTAATGAAAAACTGTTTTTT. It specifies CASSPEGPTNEKLFF.

J is TRBJ1-6 and V is TRBV5-1, with D perhaps TRBD1 (6 bases). CDR1 is SGHRS and CDR2 is YFSETQ in the germline V gene. Trimming left V 4 bases short and J 9 bases short, with 17 bases between. CDR3 size: 15 residues. The CDR3 spells CASSTMDSSASPLHF. DNA of the CDR3: TGCGCCAGCAGCACCATGGACAGTTCGGCTTCACCCCTCCACTTT.